This T cell receptor (beta chain) was documented in a study of T cell repertoires in cytomegalovirus infection. At the level of the study: Matching HLA type and CMV infection were both indicated by public TCR beta signatures. Study observations and caveats: HLA-C-restricted CMV clonotypes gave the most frequent clonotype in two of eight donors.

The V and J ends lost 3 bases and 0 bases respectively, with 7 bases between them. The germline V gene has CDR1 SGHNT and CDR2 YYREEE (reference sequence). The CDR3 runs 14 residues. TCRdb reprocessed the reads via MiXCR and lists one record per CDR3 protein. The sample shows roughly 120,000 distinct CDR3 sequences, over 9.5% of them seen only once. This clonotype was seen many times. Its target is unknown. The clonotype was recovered from a human donor in good health (CMV status not recorded). Some clones in this sample may be carry-over from other donors' samples. V gene TRBV5-4 combines with J gene TRBJ2-1, with D uncertain. Sequences were obtained from PBMCs, sequenced either directly or after in vitro stimulation (not recorded which). CDR3 in DNA: TGTGCCAGCAGCTCCCCCGTCTCCTACAATGAGCAGTTCTTC. Its translation: CASSSPVSYNEQFF.